This entry is about one T cell receptor beta chain. The antigen is undetermined. Additional DNA sequences in this sample encode the identical CDR3. This entry belongs to a study of beta chain features in type 1 diabetes. For the study at large: All of the samples together had 85 million to 140 million sorted cells examined.

Trimming took off 0 bases at V and 4 bases at J, with 11 bases between the two ends. CDR3 length: 14 residues. CDR1 is GTSNPN, CDR2 SVGIG, per germline (reference sequence). Study-level findings and limits: Still unanswered here is whether HLA type influences TCRB rearrangement. Shortening of TCRB CDR3s, moderate but significant, appeared in all four CD4+ subsets of Type 1 diabetes patients.

CD4+ naive, central memory, regulatory and stem cell-like memory subsets were isolated by sorting on CD45RO/CCR7/CD25/CD127/CD95/CD27. Without exception, sorted populations had purity beyond 95%. As every portion of the isolated RNA was reverse transcribed, the sequencing read expressed TCRB transcripts. The assay was immunoSEQ multiplex PCR, and TCRdb's table has in-frame clones only and misses some. The sample includes about 740,000 clones, about an eighth of them seen just once. The receptor's source is a man younger than 35 with type 1 diabetes. The chain couples TRBV30 to TRBJ2-3; weak D call: TRBD1 (7 bases). Input material: naive CD4+ T cells from blood. The DNA for the CDR3 is TGTGCCTGGAGTGTAGGAGGGGGCGCAGATACGCAGTATTTT. Its protein product is CAWSVGGGADTQYF.